These 29 T cell receptor beta chains originate from one sample sequenced in a study of blood T cell repertoires in COVID-19. Sequencing used immunoSEQ multiplex PCR; TCRdb keeps in-frame clones, though not all of them. The sample carries approximately 260,000 clones, approximately 86% recorded once. The sequencing sample was made of peripheral blood. These receptors were obtained from a man aged 55 to 70 who had recovered from COVID-19.

The J gene is TRBJ2-7, the V gene TRBV5-6; 9 positions match TRBD1. The germline CDR1 and CDR2 sequences are SGHDT and YYEEEE. The CDR3 is 17 residues long. With V trimmed by 5 bases and J by 6 bases, 18 bases remained unmatched. In DNA form, the CDR3 reads TGTGCCAGCAGTTCCGGGACAGGGTCTATCTCTTATGCCGAGCAGTACTTC. The encoded protein is CASSSGTGSISYAEQYF. The full variable domain, completed using reference TRBV5-6 and TRBJ2-7, is DAGVTQSPTHLIKTRGQQVTLRCSPKSGHDTVSWYQQALGQGPQFIFQYYEEEERQRGNFPDRFSGHQFPNYSSELNVNALLLGDSALYLCASSSGTGSISYAEQYFGPGTRLTVT.

The V and J genes are TRBV9 and TRBJ1-4, with D unresolved. The CDR3 runs 16 residues. CDR1 SGDLS and CDR2 YYNGEE come from the germline V gene. Trimming left V 4 bases short and J 4 bases short, with 17 bases between. The CDR3 sequence is CASSPQDRGYNEKLFF. DNA of the CDR3: TGTGCCAGCAGCCCTCAAGATAGAGGGTATAATGAAAAACTGTTTTTT. The whole variable domain, filled in from reference TRBV9 and TRBJ1-4, reads DSGVTQTPKHLITATGQRVTLRCSPRSGDLSVYWYQQSLDQGLQFLIQYYNGEERAKGNILERFSAQQFPDLHSELNLSSLELGDSALYFCASSPQDRGYNEKLFFGSGTQLSVL.

The chain employs TRBV5-1 and TRBJ1-1; 7 positions agree with TRBD1. V lost 3 bases and J lost 5; bases outside the gene matches: 13. Germline lookup yields CDR1 SGHRS and CDR2 YFSETQ. The CDR3 is made up of 16 amino acids. The CDR3 coding sequence is TGCGCCAGCAGCTCCGGACAGGCCGTCTTGGGAACTGAAGCTTTCTTT. This sequence encodes CASSSGQAVLGTEAFF.

The chain has TRBV2 and TRBJ2-1; 11 positions match TRBD1. V dropped 6 bases and J dropped 8; count of bases not matched to a gene: 9. The CDR3 consists of 15 residues. Germline V CDR1 and CDR2: SNHLY, FYNNEI. CDR3 coding DNA: TGTGCCAGCAGACCTAGGACAGGGGGCTCCTATGAGCAGTTCTTC. Its protein product is CASRPRTGGSYEQFF.

The CDR3 here is CATITLGEGAYEQYV. The CDR3 nucleotides are TGTGCCACCATCACTCTCGGGGAGGGAGCCTACGAGCAGTACGTC. This rearrangement joins TRBV24-1 to TRBJ2-7; TRBD2 matches 7 bases. The junction had 11 bases not matched to a gene; V was cut back by 8 bases and J by 2 bases. CDR1 is KGHDR and CDR2 is SFDVKD in the germline V gene. The CDR3 covers 15 residues.

This rearrangement joins TRBV28 to TRBJ2-7, with D tentatively TRBD2 (6 bases). Trimming took 6 bases from V and 3 from J, leaving 18 bases between them. CDR3 size: 15 residues. The germline V gene encodes CDR1 MDHEN and CDR2 SYDVKM. CDR3 sequence reads: CASRSGEARGYEQYF. In nucleotides, the CDR3 is TGTGCCAGCAGATCCGGGGAGGCCCGAGGCTACGAGCAGTACTTC.

J is TRBJ2-3 and V is TRBV9, with TRBD2 identical over 9 bases. The V and J ends lost 1 base and 11 bases, in that order; junction bases with no gene match: 5. This CDR3 spans 13 amino acids. Germline CDR1 reads SGDLS; CDR2 reads YYNGEE. The CDR3 DNA sequence: TGTGCCAGCAGCGTATCCCTAGCGGGGATGCAGTATTTT. The encoded protein is CASSVSLAGMQYF.

The chain joins TRBV5-1 to TRBJ2-1; no clear D gene. The CDR3 spans 11 residues. V lost 3 bases and J 9 bases, leaving 7 bases between the germline ends. The germline CDR1 and CDR2 sequences are SGHRS and YFSETQ. CDR3: CASSYRGEQFF. For the CDR3, the DNA is TGCGCCAGCAGCTACCGAGGTGAGCAGTTCTTC.

V and J are TRBV25-1 and TRBJ2-7; perhaps TRBD1 as D (5 bases). The CDR3 spans 14 residues. V lost 2 bases and J 7 bases, leaving 15 bases between the germline ends. CDR1 MGHDK and CDR2 SYGVNS come from the germline V gene. The CDR3 DNA is TGTGCCAGCAGTGAACAGGCAGGGTCGTATGAGCAGTACTTC. Protein sequence: CASSEQAGSYEQYF.

The V call is TRBV29-1, the J call TRBJ2-3; no definite D call. This CDR3 has 14 amino acids. The V end lost 7 bases, the J end lost 0 bases, and 14 bases lay between the germline ends. Germline assignment: CDR1 SQVTM and CDR2 ANQGSEA. The CDR3 DNA reads TGCAGCGCCCCTGAGGCGGCAAGCACAGATACGCAGTATTTT. Amino acid sequence: CSAPEAASTDTQYF.

This chain connects TRBV5-1 to TRBJ1-1; D is unclear. Trimming stripped 5 bases from V and 1 base from J, with 6 bases between. Germline CDR1 and CDR2: SGHRS and YFSETQ. The CDR3 contains 12 residues. CDR3 DNA: TGCGCCAGCAGACTCGGGAACACTGAAGCTTTCTTT. This sequence encodes CASRLGNTEAFF.

Regarding this clone: The same CDR3 is also encoded by other DNA sequences in this sample. The V call is TRBV9, the J call TRBJ2-7, with 12 bases fitting TRBD1. The CDR3 sequence is 15 residues long. The V gene end was trimmed by 2 bases and the J gene end by 4 bases; junction bases not matched to a gene: 4. Per the germline V gene, CDR1 is SGDLS and CDR2 is YYNGEE. The chain's CDR3 is CASSVGTGGFYEQYF. The CDR3, as DNA: TGTGCCAGCAGCGTGGGGACAGGGGGCTTTTACGAGCAGTACTTC.

V usage is TRBV5-1 and J usage is TRBJ2-1; perhaps TRBD2 as D (5 bases). V dropped 4 bases and J dropped 7 bases, with 15 bases sitting between them. Germline CDR1 reads SGHRS; CDR2 reads YFSETQ. The CDR3 is made up of 14 amino acids. For the CDR3, the DNA is TGCGCCAGCAGCGCACCGAGGGTAAATAATGAGCAGTTCTTC. Its protein is CASSAPRVNNEQFF.

The chain has TRBV6-1 and TRBJ2-5; the D gene is possibly TRBD1 (5 bases). V lost 1 base to trimming and J lost 5 bases, with 8 bases between them. There are 13 residues in the CDR3. Germline CDR1 MNHNS, CDR2 SASEGT. CDR3 coding DNA: TGTGCCAGCAGTGAAGTGGGGCCGGAGACCCAGTACTTC. Protein sequence: CASSEVGPETQYF.

This clone was counted a few times. This chain uses TRBV6-5 with TRBJ1-1; 7 bases align to TRBD1. The CDR3 runs 13 residues. CDR1 is MNHEY and CDR2 is SVGAGI in the germline V gene. V trimming: 2 bases; J trimming: 5 bases; junction bases outside the gene matches: 2. In nucleotides, the CDR3 is TGTGCCAGCAGTTACGACAGGGCAACTGAAGCTTTCTTT. This encodes CASSYDRATEAFF.

The chain carries TRBV27 and TRBJ1-5; D is undetermined. CDR3 length: 16 amino acids. Germline V lookup: CDR1 MNHEY, CDR2 SMNVEV (reference sequence). Trimming took off 7 bases at V and 0 bases at J, with 16 bases between the two ends. The CDR3 sequence is CASKLIAGDSNQPQHF. The DNA for the CDR3 is TGTGCCAGCAAGTTGATCGCGGGTGATAGCAATCAGCCCCAGCATTTT.

The chain has TRBV11-2 and TRBJ2-1; D unclear. Germline CDR1 reads SGHAT; CDR2 reads FQNNGV. The CDR3 sequence is 13 residues long. Trimming cost V 5 bases and J 0 bases, with 5 bases left between them. The CDR3 reads CASSDSSYNEQFF. CDR3 nucleotides: TGTGCCAGCAGCGATAGCTCCTACAATGAGCAGTTCTTC.

V is TRBV13 and J is TRBJ2-1, with 9 positions matching TRBD2. The germline V gene encodes CDR1 PRHDT and CDR2 FYEKMQ (reference sequence). Trimming removed 7 bases from V and 4 bases from J; junction bases left unmatched: 11. This CDR3 comprises 16 residues. The CDR3: CASIPNPSGVYNEQFF. The DNA of the CDR3 is TGTGCCAGCATCCCAAATCCTAGCGGGGTGTACAATGAGCAGTTCTTC. The full variable domain, completed using reference TRBV13 and TRBJ2-1, is AAGVIQSPRHLIKEKRETATLKCYPIPRHDTVYWYQQGPGQDPQFLISFYEKMQSDKGSIPDRFSAQQFSDYHSELNMSSLELGDSALYFCASIPNPSGVYNEQFFGPGTRLTVL.

The rearrangement links TRBV2 to TRBJ2-4, with D maybe TRBD1 (6 bases). The CDR3 loop spans 15 amino acids. CDR1 is SNHLY and CDR2 is FYNNEI in the germline V gene. The ends were cut back, 4 bases at V and 0 bases at J, with 10 bases in the middle. The CDR3 reads CASSGQGKAKNIQYF. The DNA for the CDR3 is TGTGCCAGCAGTGGCCAGGGGAAAGCCAAAAACATTCAGTACTTC.

The rearrangement joins TRBV29-1 to TRBJ1-1, with 12 bases identical to TRBD1. With V trimmed by 6 bases and J by 11 bases, 13 bases remained unmatched. Looked up from germline, CDR1 is SQVTM and CDR2 is ANQGSEA. The CDR3 sequence is 14 residues long. The CDR3 sequence: CSVQKGQGASGAFF. For the CDR3, the DNA is TGCAGCGTCCAAAAGGGACAGGGGGCAAGTGGGGCTTTCTTT.

CDR3 region: CASSPEDRYTGELFF. The DNA for the CDR3 is TGTGCCAGCAGCCCCGAGGACAGGTACACCGGGGAGCTGTTTTTT. This rearrangement joins TRBV11-2 to TRBJ2-2, with 7 nucleotides matching TRBD1. With V trimmed by 5 bases and J by 3 bases, 6 bases remained unmatched. Germline V gene sequence: CDR1 SGHAT, CDR2 FQNNGV. The CDR3 length is 15 residues.

This clone has a single count. The identical CDR3 is also encoded by other nucleotide sequences in the sample. The chain combines TRBV9 with TRBJ2-2, with TRBD1 as a possible D gene (7 bases). The CDR3 sequence is 15 residues long. CDR1 is SGDLS and CDR2 is YYNGEE in the germline V gene. Trimming pared 3 bases from V and 4 bases from J, leaving 13 bases between. DNA for the CDR3: TGTGCCAGCAGCGCGCGGGACAGAGTCACCGGGGAGCTGTTTTTT. It specifies CASSARDRVTGELFF.

The chain joins TRBV6-6 to TRBJ1-4; 8 positions agree with TRBD1. The J segment lost 17 bases and the V segment lost 5 bases, leaving 13 bases of the junction unmatched. The length of the CDR3 is 13 residues. The germline gives CDR1 MNHNY, CDR2 SVGAGI (reference sequence). The CDR3 protein is CASSNRQGPSTFF. In nucleotides, the CDR3 is TGTGCCAGCAGTAACCGACAGGGGCCTTCCACTTTTTTT.

J is TRBJ1-6 and V is TRBV5-1; D call uncertain. The CDR3 extends over 18 amino acids. CDR1 SGHRS and CDR2 YFSETQ come from the germline V gene. V was shortened by 1 base and J by 0 bases, with 14 bases between the two germline ends. This CDR3 reads CASSLYGLQSSYNSPLHF. The CDR3 nucleotides are TGCGCCAGCAGCTTGTATGGACTCCAGAGCTCCTATAATTCACCCCTCCACTTT.

The gene calls are TRBV18 and TRBJ2-2, with D maybe TRBD2 (5 bases). Looked up from germline, CDR1 is KGHSH and CDR2 is LQKENI. The germline V and J ends were trimmed by 0 bases and 4 bases, with 15 bases remaining between them. This CDR3 is 17 amino acids long. The CDR3 nucleotides read TGTGCCAGCTCACCACCGGAGGCCTCGAGGGTCACCGGGGAGCTGTTTTTT. Translation gives CASSPPEASRVTGELFF. The whole variable domain, filled in from reference TRBV18 and TRBJ2-2, reads NAGVMQNPRHLVRRRGQEARLRCSPMKGHSHVYWYRQLPEEGLKFMVYLQKENIIDESGMPKERFSAEFPKEGPSILRIQQVVRGDSAAYFCASSPPEASRVTGELFFGEGSRLTVL.

This sequence joins TRBV13 and TRBJ2-5; 7 bases fit TRBD1. The CDR3 contains 14 residues. Germline trimming cut 1 base from V and 5 bases from J; bases unmatched to any gene: 4. Germline CDR1 PRHDT, CDR2 FYEKMQ (reference sequence). The CDR3 DNA reads TGTGCCAGCAGCTTAGCCGACAGGGACGAGACCCAGTACTTC. Protein: CASSLADRDETQYF.

Concerning this clone itself: This same CDR3 is encoded by further DNA sequences in the sample. The rearrangement uses TRBV28 and TRBJ1-3; D is perhaps TRBD1 (5 bases). Trimming stripped 3 bases from V and 0 bases from J, with 9 bases between. The germline V gene encodes CDR1 MDHEN and CDR2 SYDVKM. CDR3 size: 15 residues. The CDR3 nucleotides read TGTGCCAGCAGTTTGGGGCAGAGCTCTGGAAACACCATATATTTT. Amino acids: CASSLGQSSGNTIYF.

J is TRBJ1-1 and V is TRBV11-2; possible D gene TRBD1, 6 bases. The CDR3 spans 15 residues. The germline V gene has CDR1 SGHAT and CDR2 FQNNGV. V lost 2 bases and J lost 6, with 16 bases in between. CDR3 protein: CASSLIQTGVSEAFF. CDR3 nucleotides: TGTGCCAGCAGCTTAATCCAGACAGGTGTGTCTGAAGCTTTCTTT.

This chain connects TRBV18 to TRBJ2-7; 9 bases match TRBD1. This CDR3 has 14 amino acids. The trim removed 6 bases at V and 4 bases at J, leaving 7 bases unmatched. Germline CDR1 reads KGHSH; CDR2 reads LQKENI. The chain's CDR3 is CASSAGTGTYEQYV. CDR3 nucleotides: TGTGCCAGCTCCGCCGGGACAGGGACTTACGAGCAGTACGTC.